The 8 T cell receptor beta chains reported below all come from one sample, sequenced in a study of beta chain features in type 1 diabetes. The whole isolated RNA underwent reverse transcription, so sequencing captured expressed TCRB transcripts. TCRdb's copy holds only in-frame clones and misses some; the assay was immunoSEQ multiplex PCR. The sample consists of about 360,000 clones, over 9.5% of them appearing once. The sample consisted of naive CD4+ T cells from blood. Receptor source: a man aged 18 to 35 in good health.

This clone was recorded a few times. The chain combines TRBV28 with TRBJ2-5; 9 bases map to TRBD1. With 4 bases clipped from V and 5 bases from J, the junction kept 11 bases outside the gene matches. This CDR3 region has 16 residues. Germline CDR1 reads MDHEN; CDR2 reads SYDVKM. The DNA for the CDR3 is TGTGCCAGCAGTTCACCGGGACAGGGATCGGGGGAGACCCAGTACTTC. As protein: CASSSPGQGSGETQYF.

The chain carries TRBV29-1 and TRBJ2-1; 9 bases line up with TRBD1. Trimming removed 7 bases from V and 5 bases from J; junction bases left unmatched: 6. The CDR3 has 13 residues. Germline CDR1 and CDR2: SQVTM and ANQGSEA. In DNA, the CDR3 is TGCAGCGAAGCGACAGGGGGGAACAATGAGCAGTTCTTC. It is translated as CSEATGGNNEQFF.

There are a few counts of this clone. The gene calls are TRBV9 and TRBJ2-1; TRBD2 aligns across 7 bases. This CDR3 comprises 15 residues. CDR1 is SGDLS and CDR2 is YYNGEE in the germline V gene. Unmatched junction bases numbered 7, after V lost 2 bases and J lost 5 bases. The CDR3 DNA is TGTGCCAGCAGCGTCTCAGCGGGACGACACAATGAGCAGTTCTTC. Its translation is CASSVSAGRHNEQFF.

This clone was counted only a few times. The chain recombines TRBV15 with TRBJ2-5, with a weak D call TRBD1 (6 bases). The ends were cut back, 8 bases at V and 5 bases at J, with 18 bases in the middle. This CDR3 has 14 residues. CDR1 LNHNV and CDR2 YYDKDF come from the germline V gene (reference sequence). CDR3 sequence: CATRTWGRGETQYF. The CDR3 DNA sequence: TGTGCCACCCGGACGTGGGGGCGAGGGGAGACCCAGTACTTC.

The V and J genes are TRBV5-1 and TRBJ2-2, with TRBD1 matching over 7 bases. CDR1 is SGHRS and CDR2 is YFSETQ in the germline V gene. V lost 4 bases and J lost 0; bases outside the gene matches: 9. The CDR3 covers 17 residues. CDR3 residues: CASSTSRGQTNTGELFF. DNA of the CDR3: TGCGCCAGCAGCACCTCGAGGGGACAGACGAACACCGGGGAGCTGTTTTTT.

A single count supports this clone. This chain links TRBV20-1 with TRBJ1-2; no clear D. Looked up from germline, CDR1 is DFQATT and CDR2 is SNEGSKA (reference sequence). The CDR3 consists of 11 residues. Trimming shortened V by 6 bases and J by 4 bases, and 9 bases separated the two germline ends. CDR3 bases: TGCAGTGCAACGGTCCCCTATGGCTACACCTTC. Residues: CSATVPYGYTF.

This clone was seen a few times. The rearrangement links TRBV18 to TRBJ1-2, with a possible D match to TRBD1 (6 bases). Germline V lookup: CDR1 KGHSH, CDR2 LQKENI. V was pared by 3 bases and J by 2 bases, with 16 bases between. CDR3 length equals 16 residues. CDR3 residues: CASSPFTGIGNYGYTF. Here the CDR3 DNA reads TGTGCCAGCTCACCTTTCACAGGGATTGGAAACTATGGCTACACCTTC.

The chain carries TRBV4-3 and TRBJ1-6; 8 bases line up with TRBD1. CDR1 and CDR2 from the germline V gene are LGHNA and YSLEER. The CDR3 covers 17 residues. Unmatched junction bases numbered 8, after V lost 0 bases and J lost 7 bases. The CDR3 DNA follows: TGCGCCAGCAGCCAAGATTCCCCAGGACAGGGAAATTCACCCCTCCACTTT. Protein: CASSQDSPGQGNSPLHF.